The 10 T cell receptor beta chains given below trace back to one sample, sequenced in a study of identical twins. From the 5' RACE reads, TCRdb called clonotypes with MiXCR, one entry per CDR3 protein. The sample yields 310,000 or so distinct CDR3 sequences, less than 9.5% seen once. These data were likewise used in another study, on yellow fever vaccine responses in identical twins.

The specimen was CD8+ T cells sorted from blood. These receptors were taken from a woman aged 18-29 years in good health.

This clonotype was seen only a few times. CDR3 amino acids: CSVESEGPHNEQFF. CDR3 nucleotides: TGCAGCGTTGAGTCGGAGGGCCCCCACAATGAGCAGTTCTTC. This rearrangement joins TRBV29-1 to TRBJ2-1, with D possibly TRBD2 on 6 matching bases. V was clipped by 3 bases and J by 5 bases, with 14 bases between them. CDR1 is SQVTM, CDR2 ANQGSEA, per germline. There are 14 residues in the CDR3.

This clonotype was picked up a small number of times. The gene calls are TRBV11-2 and TRBJ2-1; weak D call: TRBD1 (6 bases). The CDR3 consists of 13 residues. The V end lost 10 bases, the J end lost 0 bases, and 10 bases lay between the germline ends. Germline V gene data show CDR1 as SGHAT and CDR2 as FQNNGV. The DNA for the CDR3 is TGTGCCACTAGGGGACACTCCTACAATGAGCAGTTCTTC. Translation gives CATRGHSYNEQFF.

J is TRBJ2-7 and V is TRBV27; possibly TRBD2 for D (6 bases). The CDR3 length is 18 residues. V lost 7 bases, J lost 2 bases, and 27 bases lay in between. The V gene's germline CDR1 is MNHEY and CDR2 SMNVEV (reference sequence). The CDR3 loop is CASTYRTAGAGPPYEQYF. The CDR3 region has the DNA TGTGCCAGCACCTATCGCACCGCCGGGGCGGGGCCTCCCTACGAGCAGTACTTC.

In its sample, this clonotype was seen many times. The rearrangement joins TRBV7-9 to TRBJ2-1; TRBD2 agrees at 10 bases. Germline V lookup: CDR1 SEHNR, CDR2 FQNEAQ (reference sequence). The V and J ends lost 5 bases and 8 bases, in that order; junction bases with no gene match: 12. The CDR3 runs to 16 residues. The CDR3 DNA reads TGTGCCAGCAGCGTAAGACTAGCGGGTAGTTGGGATGAGCAGTTCTTC. Translating gives CASSVRLAGSWDEQFF.

This clonotype was seen only a few times. This chain uses TRBV20-1 with TRBJ2-5; 8 bases are shared with TRBD2. CDR3 length equals 13 residues. V lost 0 bases and J lost 4; bases outside the gene matches: 1. Germline CDR1 and CDR2: DFQATT and SNEGSKA (reference sequence). Written as DNA, the CDR3 is TGCAGTGCTAGAGACGCGGGGGGAGAGACCCAGTACTTC. It encodes CSARDAGGETQYF.

This clonotype occurred many times. The rearrangement joins TRBV6-2 or TRBV6-3 to TRBJ2-1, with TRBD2 identical over 8 bases. This CDR3 is 17 amino acids long. CDR1 MNHEY and CDR2 SVGEGT come from the germline V gene. V trimming: 2 bases; J trimming: 8 bases; junction bases outside the gene matches: 14. Here the CDR3 reads CASSYSFLAGHRDEQFF. DNA of the CDR3: TGTGCCAGCAGTTACAGCTTCCTAGCGGGTCATCGGGATGAGCAGTTCTTC.

This clonotype was detected many times. The chain recombines TRBV20-1 with TRBJ2-1; no clear D gene. The germline V gene has CDR1 DFQATT and CDR2 SNEGSKA (reference sequence). CDR3 length: 12 residues. In DNA form, the CDR3 reads TGCAGGGGTGTTGGACGTTACAATGAGCAGTTCTTC. It codes for CRGVGRYNEQFF.

This clonotype has at least ten counts. This chain joins TRBV4-1 and TRBJ1-1, with no clear D. The V gene lost 0 bases and the J gene lost 1 base, with 15 bases spanning the gap. From germline, CDR1 is MGHRA and CDR2 YSYEKL. The CDR3 has 17 residues. The CDR3 here is CASSQDLGGIGNTEAFF. DNA of the CDR3: TGCGCCAGCAGCCAAGATTTGGGAGGGATTGGGAACACTGAAGCTTTCTTT.

This clonotype has only a few counts. The chain recombines TRBV7-9 with TRBJ2-3; 7 bases are a match to TRBD1. The CDR3 sequence is 15 residues long. Germline V gene lookup returns CDR1 SEHNR and CDR2 FQNEAQ (reference sequence). Trimming at V came to 1 base and at J to 2 bases, leaving 3 bases not matched to a gene. The CDR3 spells CASSLEQGITDTQYF. In nucleotides, the CDR3 is TGTGCCAGCAGCTTAGAACAGGGGATCACAGATACGCAGTATTTT.

The rearrangement links TRBV4-2 to TRBJ2-3, with D tentatively TRBD1 (5 bases). The germline V and J ends were trimmed by 0 bases and 2 bases, with 9 bases remaining between them. Germline V gene lookup returns CDR1 LGHNA and CDR2 YNFKEQ. The CDR3 runs to 15 residues. The CDR3 sequence is CASSQDPDTTDTQYF. CDR3 in DNA: TGTGCCAGCAGCCAAGATCCGGACACCACAGATACGCAGTATTTT.